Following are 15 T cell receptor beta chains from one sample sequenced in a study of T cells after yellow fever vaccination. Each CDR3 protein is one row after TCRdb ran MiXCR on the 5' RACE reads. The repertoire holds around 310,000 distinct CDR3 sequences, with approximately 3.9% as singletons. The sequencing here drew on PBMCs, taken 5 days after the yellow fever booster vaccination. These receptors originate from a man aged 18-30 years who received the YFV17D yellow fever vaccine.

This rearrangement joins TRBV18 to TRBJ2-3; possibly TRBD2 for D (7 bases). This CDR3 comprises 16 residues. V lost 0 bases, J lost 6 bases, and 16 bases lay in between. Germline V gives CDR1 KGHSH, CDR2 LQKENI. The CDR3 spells CASSPPLTGRVDTQYF. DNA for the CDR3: TGTGCCAGCTCACCACCGCTCACAGGGAGGGTGGATACGCAGTATTTT.

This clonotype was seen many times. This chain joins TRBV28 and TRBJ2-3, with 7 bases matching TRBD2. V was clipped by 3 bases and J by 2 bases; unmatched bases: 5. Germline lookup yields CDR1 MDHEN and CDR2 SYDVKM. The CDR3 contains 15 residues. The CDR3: CASSFGTNPTDTQYF. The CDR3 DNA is TGTGCCAGCAGTTTTGGGACTAACCCCACAGATACGCAGTATTTT.

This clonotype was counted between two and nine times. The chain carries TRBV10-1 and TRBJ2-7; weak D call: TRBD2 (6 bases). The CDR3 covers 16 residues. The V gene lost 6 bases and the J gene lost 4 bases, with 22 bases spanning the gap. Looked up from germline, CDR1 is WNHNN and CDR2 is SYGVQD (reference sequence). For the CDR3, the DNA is TGCGCCAGCAGGGAGGGTGAGGGTCTTCTCCCGTACGAGCAGTACTTC. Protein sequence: CASREGEGLLPYEQYF.

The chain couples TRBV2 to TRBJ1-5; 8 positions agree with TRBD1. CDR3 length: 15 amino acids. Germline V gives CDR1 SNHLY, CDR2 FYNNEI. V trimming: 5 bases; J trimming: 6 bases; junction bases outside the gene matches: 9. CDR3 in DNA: TGTGCCAGCAGTATGACAGGGGCGGGCAGTCAGCCCCAGCATTTT. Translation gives CASSMTGAGSQPQHF. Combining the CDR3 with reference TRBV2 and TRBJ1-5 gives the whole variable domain EPEVTQTPSHQVTQMGQEVILRCVPISNHLYFYWYRQILGQKVEFLVSFYNNEISEKSEIFDDQFSVERPDGSNFTLKIRSTKLEDSAMYFCASSMTGAGSQPQHFGDGTRLSIL.

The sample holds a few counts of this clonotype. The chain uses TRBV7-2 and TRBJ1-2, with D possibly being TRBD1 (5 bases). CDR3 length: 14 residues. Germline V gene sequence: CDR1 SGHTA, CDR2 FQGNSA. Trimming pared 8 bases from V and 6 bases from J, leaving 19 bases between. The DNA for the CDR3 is TGTGCCAGCGCCTATGACCGACAGACAAATGGCTACACCTTC. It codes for CASAYDRQTNGYTF. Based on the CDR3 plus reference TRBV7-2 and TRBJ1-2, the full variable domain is GAGVSQSPSNKVTEKGKDVELRCDPISGHTALYWYRQSLGQGLEFLIYFQGNSAPDKSGLPSDRFSAERTGGSVSTLTIQRTQQEDSAVYLCASAYDRQTNGYTFGSGTRLTVV.

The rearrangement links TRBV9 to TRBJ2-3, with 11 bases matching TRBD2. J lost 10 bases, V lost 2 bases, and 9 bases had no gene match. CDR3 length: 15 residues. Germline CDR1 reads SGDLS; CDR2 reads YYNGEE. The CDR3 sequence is CASSVALAGGESQYF. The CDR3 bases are TGTGCCAGCAGCGTGGCGCTAGCGGGGGGAGAGTCGCAGTATTTT.

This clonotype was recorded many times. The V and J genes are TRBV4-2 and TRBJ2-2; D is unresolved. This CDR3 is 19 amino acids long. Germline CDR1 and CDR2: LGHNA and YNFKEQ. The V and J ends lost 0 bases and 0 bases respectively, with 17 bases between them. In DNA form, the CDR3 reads TGTGCCAGCAGCCAAGAAGGAGTAGAGAGCAGACCGAACACCGGGGAGCTGTTTTTT. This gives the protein CASSQEGVESRPNTGELFF.

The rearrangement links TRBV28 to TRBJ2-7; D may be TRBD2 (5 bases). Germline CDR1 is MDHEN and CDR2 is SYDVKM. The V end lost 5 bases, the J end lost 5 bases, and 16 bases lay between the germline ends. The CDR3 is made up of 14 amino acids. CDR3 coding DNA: TGTGCCAGCAGTGCCCGGGGTGGGATCAACGAGCAGTACGTC. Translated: CASSARGGINEQYV.

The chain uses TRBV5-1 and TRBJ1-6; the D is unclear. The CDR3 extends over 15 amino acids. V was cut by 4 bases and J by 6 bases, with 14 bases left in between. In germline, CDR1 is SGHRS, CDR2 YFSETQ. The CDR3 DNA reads TGCGCCAGCAGCCTCGCCGTTCCCCCTAATTCACCCCTCCACTTT. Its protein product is CASSLAVPPNSPLHF.

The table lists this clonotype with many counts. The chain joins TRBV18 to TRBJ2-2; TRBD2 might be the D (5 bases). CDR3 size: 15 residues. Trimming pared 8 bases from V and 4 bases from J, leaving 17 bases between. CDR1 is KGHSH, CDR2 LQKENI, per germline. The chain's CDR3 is CASPGPGRSTGELFF. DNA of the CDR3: TGTGCCAGCCCGGGCCCGGGAAGATCCACCGGGGAGCTGTTTTTT.

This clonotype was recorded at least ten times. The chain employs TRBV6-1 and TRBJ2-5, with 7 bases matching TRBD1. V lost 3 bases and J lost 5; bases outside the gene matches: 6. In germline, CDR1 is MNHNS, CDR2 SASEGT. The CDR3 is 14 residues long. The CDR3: CASSEDRSPETQYF. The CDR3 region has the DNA TGTGCCAGCAGTGAGGACAGGAGTCCGGAGACCCAGTACTTC.

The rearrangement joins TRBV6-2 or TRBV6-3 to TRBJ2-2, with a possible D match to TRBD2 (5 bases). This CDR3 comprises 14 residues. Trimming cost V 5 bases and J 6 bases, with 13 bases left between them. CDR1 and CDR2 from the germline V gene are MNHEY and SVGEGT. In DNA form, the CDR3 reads TGTGCCAGCAGTCCGGGGTCAAACTCCGGGGAGCTGTTTTTT. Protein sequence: CASSPGSNSGELFF.

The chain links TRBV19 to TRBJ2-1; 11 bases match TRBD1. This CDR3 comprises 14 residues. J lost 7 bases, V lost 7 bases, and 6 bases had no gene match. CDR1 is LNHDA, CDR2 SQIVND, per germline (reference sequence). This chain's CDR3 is CASNVRDRGNEQFF. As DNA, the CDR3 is TGTGCCAGTAACGTCCGGGACAGGGGGAATGAGCAGTTCTTC.

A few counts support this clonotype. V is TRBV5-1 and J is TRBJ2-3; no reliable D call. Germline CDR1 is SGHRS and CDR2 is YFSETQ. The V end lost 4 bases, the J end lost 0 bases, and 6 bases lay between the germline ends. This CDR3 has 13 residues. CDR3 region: CASSTYSTDTQYF. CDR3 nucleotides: TGCGCCAGCAGCACCTATAGCACAGATACGCAGTATTTT.

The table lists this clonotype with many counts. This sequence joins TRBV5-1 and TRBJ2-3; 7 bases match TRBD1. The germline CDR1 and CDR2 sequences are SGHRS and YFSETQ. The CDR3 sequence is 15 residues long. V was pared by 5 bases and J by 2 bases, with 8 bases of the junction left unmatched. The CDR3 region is CASSSSGTATDTQYF. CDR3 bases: TGCGCCAGCAGTTCCTCCGGGACAGCCACAGATACGCAGTATTTT.